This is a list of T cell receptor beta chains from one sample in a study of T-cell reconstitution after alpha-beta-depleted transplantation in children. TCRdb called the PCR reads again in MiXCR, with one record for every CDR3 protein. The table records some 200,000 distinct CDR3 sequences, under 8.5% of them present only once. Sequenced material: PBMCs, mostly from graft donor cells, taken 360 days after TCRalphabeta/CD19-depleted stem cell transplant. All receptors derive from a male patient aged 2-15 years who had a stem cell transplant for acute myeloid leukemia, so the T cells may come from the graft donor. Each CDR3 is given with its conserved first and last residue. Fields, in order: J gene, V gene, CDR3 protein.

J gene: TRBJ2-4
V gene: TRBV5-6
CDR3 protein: CASSLESVKNIQYF

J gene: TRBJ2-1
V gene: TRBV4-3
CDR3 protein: CASSQARGLSYNEQFF

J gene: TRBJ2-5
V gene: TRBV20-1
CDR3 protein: CSARDPEGQETQYF

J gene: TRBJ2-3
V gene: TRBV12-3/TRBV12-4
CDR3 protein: CASSLGRGLDTQYF

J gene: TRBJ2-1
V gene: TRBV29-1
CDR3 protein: CSVGPGLAGLWSNEQFF

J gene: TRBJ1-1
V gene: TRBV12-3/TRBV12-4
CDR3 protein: CASSTVAAVTEAFF

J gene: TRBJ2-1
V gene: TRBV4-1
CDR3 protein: CASSQERKDRAKLEQFF

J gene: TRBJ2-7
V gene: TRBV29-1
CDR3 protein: CSVETGGHYEQYF

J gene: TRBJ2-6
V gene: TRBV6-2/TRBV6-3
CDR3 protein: CASSYSSGQPAGANVLTF

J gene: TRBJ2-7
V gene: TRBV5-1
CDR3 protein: CASSRDILYEQYF